Detailed here is one TCR beta chain. What it binds is not known. The PCR ran on 60 Vbeta and 13 Jbeta primers. Assay: immunoSEQ multiplex PCR; the TCRdb copy retains only in-frame clones and omits some. In the table there are more than 150,000 clones, about four fifths of which are singletons. The sample belongs to a study of cytomegalovirus exposure and HLA in healthy donors. Study results and caveats: Using a false discovery rate of 0.05, a later analysis showed that approximately 17,000 TCR beta sequences were associated with HLA alleles. Common viral pathogens seemed, in a later analysis, to connect with several of the most significant clusters. Most subjects had HLA-A and HLA-B alleles reportedly predicted accurately by TCR beta sequences.

Unmatched junction bases numbered 4, after V lost 0 bases and J lost 2 bases. Germline V lookup: CDR1 LGHNA, CDR2 YNFKEQ. CDR3 length equals 16 residues. The chain links TRBV4-2 to TRBJ1-3; TRBD1 matches 7 bases. The clonotype originates from a man in his forties in good health and CMV-seronegative. The sample consisted of PBMCs. CDR3 in amino acids: CASSQDFTGAGNTIYF. As DNA, the CDR3 is TGTGCCAGCAGCCAAGATTTTACAGGGGCTGGAAACACCATATATTTT.